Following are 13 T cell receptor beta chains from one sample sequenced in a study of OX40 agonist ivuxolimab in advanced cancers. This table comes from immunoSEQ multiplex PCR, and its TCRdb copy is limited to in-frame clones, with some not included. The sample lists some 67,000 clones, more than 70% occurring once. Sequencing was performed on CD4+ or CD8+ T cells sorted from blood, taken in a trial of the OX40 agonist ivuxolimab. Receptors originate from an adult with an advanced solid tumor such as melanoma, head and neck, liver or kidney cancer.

CDR3 bases: TGTGCCAGCACCCCTTTTACTAGCGGGAGGGCCACAGATACGCAGTATTTT. Translation gives CASTPFTSGRATDTQYF. J is TRBJ2-3 and V is TRBV28; 13 nucleotides align to TRBD2. The V gene's germline CDR1 is MDHEN and CDR2 SYDVKM. This CDR3 is built from 17 residues. J was trimmed by 2 bases and V by 7 bases; bases with no gene match: 9.

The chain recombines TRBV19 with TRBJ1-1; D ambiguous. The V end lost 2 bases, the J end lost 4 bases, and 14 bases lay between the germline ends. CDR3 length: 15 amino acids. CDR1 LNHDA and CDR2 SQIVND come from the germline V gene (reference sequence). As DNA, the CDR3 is TGTGCCAGTAGTATAAAGGTGGGAGTCGGCACTGAAGCTTTCTTT. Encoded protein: CASSIKVGVGTEAFF.

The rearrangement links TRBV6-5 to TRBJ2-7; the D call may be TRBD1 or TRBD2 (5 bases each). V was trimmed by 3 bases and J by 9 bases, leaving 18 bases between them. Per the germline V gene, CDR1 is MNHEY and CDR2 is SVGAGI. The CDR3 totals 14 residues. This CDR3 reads CASSYGGSVDRQYF. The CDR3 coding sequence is TGTGCCAGCAGTTATGGTGGTAGCGTCGACAGGCAGTACTTC.

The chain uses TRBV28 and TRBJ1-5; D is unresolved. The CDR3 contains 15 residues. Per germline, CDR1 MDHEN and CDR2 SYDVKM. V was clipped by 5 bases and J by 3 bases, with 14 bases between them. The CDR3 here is CASSGITTLNQPQHF. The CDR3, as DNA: TGTGCCAGCAGTGGAATCACCACACTCAATCAGCCCCAGCATTTT. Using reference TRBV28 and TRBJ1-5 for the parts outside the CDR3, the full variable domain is DVKVTQSSRYLVKRTGEKVFLECVQDMDHENMFWYRQDPGLGLRLIYFSYDVKMKEKGDIPEGYSVSREKKERFSLILESASTNQTSMYLCASSGITTLNQPQHFGDGTRLSIL.

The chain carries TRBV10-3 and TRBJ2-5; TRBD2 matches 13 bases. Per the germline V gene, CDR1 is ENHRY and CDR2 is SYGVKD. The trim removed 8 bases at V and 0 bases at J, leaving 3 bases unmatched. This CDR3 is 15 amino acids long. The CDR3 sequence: CAIAGLAGYQETQYF. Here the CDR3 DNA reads TGTGCCATCGCGGGACTAGCGGGGTACCAAGAGACCCAGTACTTC.

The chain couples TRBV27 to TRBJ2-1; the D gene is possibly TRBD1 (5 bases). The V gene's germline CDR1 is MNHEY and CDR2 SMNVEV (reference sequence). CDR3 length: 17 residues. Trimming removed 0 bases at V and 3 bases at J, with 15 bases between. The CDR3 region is CASSLSNGLGDYNEQFF. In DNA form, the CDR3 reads TGTGCCAGCAGTTTATCGAATGGGTTAGGGGACTACAATGAGCAGTTCTTC.

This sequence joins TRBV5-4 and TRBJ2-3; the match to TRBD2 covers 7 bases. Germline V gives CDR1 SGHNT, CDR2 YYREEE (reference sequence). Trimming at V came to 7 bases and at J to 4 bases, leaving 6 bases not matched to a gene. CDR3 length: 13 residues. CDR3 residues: CASRWDYSDTQYF. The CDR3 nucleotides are TGTGCCAGCCGCTGGGACTACTCAGATACGCAGTATTTT.

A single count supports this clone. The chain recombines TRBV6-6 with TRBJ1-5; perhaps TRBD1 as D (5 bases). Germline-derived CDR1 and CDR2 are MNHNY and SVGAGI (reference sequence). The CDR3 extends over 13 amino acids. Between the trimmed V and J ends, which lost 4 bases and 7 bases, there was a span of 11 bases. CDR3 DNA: TGTGCCAGCAGTTCCCAGGGTGGGCAGCCCCAGCATTTT. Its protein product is CASSSQGGQPQHF.

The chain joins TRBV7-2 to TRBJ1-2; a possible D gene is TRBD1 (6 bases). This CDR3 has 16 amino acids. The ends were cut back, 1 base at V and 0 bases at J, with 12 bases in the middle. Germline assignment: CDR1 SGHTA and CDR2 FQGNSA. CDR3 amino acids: CASSLEGGRTNYGYTF. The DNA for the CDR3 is TGTGCCAGCAGCTTAGAGGGGGGCAGGACTAACTATGGCTACACCTTC.

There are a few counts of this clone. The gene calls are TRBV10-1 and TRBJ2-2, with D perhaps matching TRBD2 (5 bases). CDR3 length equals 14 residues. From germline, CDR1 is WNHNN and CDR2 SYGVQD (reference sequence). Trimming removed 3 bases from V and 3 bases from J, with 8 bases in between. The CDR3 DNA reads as TGCGCCAGCAGTGAAGAGGGTTACACCGGGGAGCTGTTTTTT. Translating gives CASSEEGYTGELFF.

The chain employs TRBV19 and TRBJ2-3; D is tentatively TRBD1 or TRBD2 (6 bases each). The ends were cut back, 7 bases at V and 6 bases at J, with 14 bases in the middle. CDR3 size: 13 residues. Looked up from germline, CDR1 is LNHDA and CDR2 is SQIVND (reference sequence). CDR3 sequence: CASKGGLGDTQYF. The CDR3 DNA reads TGTGCCAGTAAAGGGGGGCTTGGTGATACGCAGTATTTT.

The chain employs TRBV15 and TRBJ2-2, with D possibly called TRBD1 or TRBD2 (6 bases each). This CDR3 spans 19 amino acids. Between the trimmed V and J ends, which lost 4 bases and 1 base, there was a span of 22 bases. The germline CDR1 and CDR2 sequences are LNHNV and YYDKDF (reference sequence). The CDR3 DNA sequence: TGTGCCACCAGCACTTTCTTTGGAGGGGGGATGGAGAACACCGGGGAGCTGTTTTTT. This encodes CATSTFFGGGMENTGELFF.

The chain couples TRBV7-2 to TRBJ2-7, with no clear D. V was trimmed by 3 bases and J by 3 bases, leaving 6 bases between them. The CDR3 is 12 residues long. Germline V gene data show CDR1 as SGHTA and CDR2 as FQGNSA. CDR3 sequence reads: CASSLANYEQYF. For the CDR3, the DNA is TGTGCCAGCAGCTTGGCCAACTACGAGCAGTACTTC.